Shown below are 32 T cell receptor beta chains from a single sample sequenced in a study of CD8 T cells in Susac syndrome. RNA, at about 0.45 to 1 ug, was reverse transcribed with random hexamers. MiXCR was run by TCRdb on the immunoSEQ multiplex PCR reads, yielding one entry per CDR3 protein. The sample carries around 71,000 distinct CDR3 sequences, roughly 93% recorded once. The material sequenced was CD4+ T cells from PBMCs. The receptors here all came from a human donor with Susac syndrome.

The chain combines TRBV7-2 with TRBJ2-5, with 12 bases aligning to TRBD2. The CDR3 length is 16 residues. Per germline, CDR1 SGHTA and CDR2 FQGNSA. The ends lost 0 bases at V and 5 bases at J; junction bases unmatched: 4. The CDR3 DNA reads as TGTGCCAGCAGCTTAGCGCTAGCGGGGGGGCAGGAGACCCAGTACTTC. Translated: CASSLALAGGQETQYF.

The chain couples TRBV2 to TRBJ2-4; tentatively, D is TRBD1 or TRBD2 (6 bases each). The CDR3 contains 14 residues. V gave up 5 bases and J gave up 9 bases, with 17 bases separating them. Germline-derived CDR1 and CDR2 are SNHLY and FYNNEI. The CDR3 loop is CASSLTGAQSIQYF. The CDR3 coding sequence is TGTGCCAGCAGTCTCACGGGGGCGCAAAGCATTCAGTACTTC.

This chain joins TRBV28 and TRBJ2-3; D is unclear. With 6 bases removed from V and 8 bases from J, the gap between germline ends came to 12 bases. CDR1 and CDR2 (germline): MDHEN, SYDVKM. The CDR3 has 12 amino acids. CDR3 DNA: TGTGCCAGCAGCCAAGACGTAGCTACGCAGTATTTT. Translation: CASSQDVATQYF.

The rearrangement joins TRBV4-3 to TRBJ2-6, with D unclear. The CDR3 covers 15 residues. Germline V gene data show CDR1 as LGHNA and CDR2 as YSLEER. Trimming took 4 bases from V and 4 from J, leaving 11 bases between them. In DNA, the CDR3 is TGCGCCAGCAGCCCCCGGACCCGAGGGGCCAACGTCCTGACTTTC. It translates to CASSPRTRGANVLTF.

The rearrangement links TRBV7-8 to TRBJ1-6, with TRBD1 matching 9 bases. CDR3 length: 17 amino acids. The V gene end was trimmed by 5 bases and the J gene end by 5 bases; junction bases not matched to a gene: 10. In germline, CDR1 is SGHVS, CDR2 FQNEAQ. Here the CDR3 DNA reads TGTGCCAGCAGCCACCTTCCCTGGACAGGGGATAATTCACCCCTCCACTTT. Translated, it gives CASSHLPWTGDNSPLHF.

The chain couples TRBV11-3 to TRBJ2-2; D remains unclear. V lost 8 bases and J lost 1, with 14 bases in between. From germline, CDR1 is SGHNT and CDR2 YENEEA. This CDR3 comprises 15 residues. The DNA of the CDR3 is TGTGCCAGCTCCTTGAGGAGATTGAACACCGGGGAGCTGTTTTTT. It specifies CASSLRRLNTGELFF.

The CDR3 sequence: CPSSKGERGRHNSPLHF. CDR3 coding DNA: TGTCCTAGCAGCAAAGGGGAGAGGGGCCGACATAATTCACCCCTCCACTTT. This rearrangement joins TRBV21-1 to TRBJ1-6; the table names TRBD1, a call not compared with the DNA. TRBV21-1 is reported as a pseudogene. There are 17 residues in the CDR3.

This clonotype was seen a handful of times. This chain joins TRBV20-1 and TRBJ1-6, with D unclear. The CDR3 contains 12 residues. Trimming left V 3 bases short and J 6 bases short, with 6 bases between. CDR1 is DFQATT and CDR2 is SNEGSKA in the germline V gene (reference sequence). The CDR3 DNA reads TGCAGTGCTAGTGGCGGTAATTCACCCCTCCACTTT. It encodes CSASGGNSPLHF.

V gene TRBV19 combines with J gene TRBJ1-2; weak D call: TRBD1 (5 bases). Trimming stripped 2 bases from V and 2 bases from J, with 9 bases between. The CDR3 is 14 residues long. CDR1 is LNHDA and CDR2 is SQIVND in the germline V gene (reference sequence). This CDR3 is CASSIKRQNYGYTF. The CDR3 DNA is TGTGCCAGTAGTATAAAGCGACAGAACTATGGCTACACCTTC. Supplemented by reference TRBV19 and TRBJ1-2, the full variable domain reads DGGITQSPKYLFRKEGQNVTLSCEQNLNHDAMYWYRQDPGQGLRLIYYSQIVNDFQKGDIAEGYSVSREKKESFPLTVTSAQKNPTAFYLCASSIKRQNYGYTFGSGTRLTVV.

This rearrangement joins TRBV29-1 to TRBJ2-2, with TRBD1 matching over 7 bases. The junction had 12 bases not matched to a gene; V was cut back by 5 bases and J by 9 bases. The CDR3 is 14 residues long. CDR1 and CDR2 from the germline V gene are SQVTM and ANQGSEA. CDR3 nucleotide sequence: TGCAGCGTTCGGATGACAGGGCGGGCGAGGGAGCTGTTTTTT. This sequence encodes CSVRMTGRARELFF.

The rearrangement uses TRBV20-1 and TRBJ2-7, with 10 bases aligning to TRBD1. V gave up 3 bases and J gave up 2 bases; unmatched junction bases: 1. The CDR3 loop spans 13 amino acids. Germline V gene sequence: CDR1 DFQATT, CDR2 SNEGSKA (reference sequence). CDR3 sequence reads: CSARGQGPYEQYF. CDR3 coding DNA: TGCAGTGCTAGGGGACAGGGGCCCTACGAGCAGTACTTC.

This chain uses TRBV13 with TRBJ2-3; D is unresolved. The V and J ends lost 4 bases and 0 bases respectively, with 11 bases between them. This CDR3 is built from 15 residues. Germline CDR1 and CDR2: PRHDT and FYEKMQ (reference sequence). The CDR3, as DNA: TGTGCCAGCAGCTCACGCCGGGCTAGCACAGATACGCAGTATTTT. Its protein is CASSSRRASTDTQYF.

This chain links TRBV19 with TRBJ1-4, with 9 positions matching TRBD1. The CDR3 has 19 amino acids. V lost 2 bases, J lost 10 bases, and 20 bases stayed unmatched. The germline V gene encodes CDR1 LNHDA and CDR2 SQIVND (reference sequence). The CDR3: CASSIYISGPGQGFGKLFF. The CDR3 DNA reads as TGTGCCAGTAGTATATATATTTCGGGCCCGGGACAGGGTTTTGGAAAACTGTTTTTT.

This chain joins TRBV11-2 and TRBJ2-1, with a tentative D call TRBD1 (6 bases). Trimming removed 3 bases from V and 2 bases from J, with 11 bases in between. From germline, CDR1 is SGHAT and CDR2 FQNNGV. The CDR3 is 15 residues long. The CDR3 nucleotides are TGTGCCAGCAGCTTCCGACAGGCTACCTACAATGAGCAGTTCTTC. Encoded protein: CASSFRQATYNEQFF.

This clonotype was picked up a small number of times. This sequence joins TRBV20-1 and TRBJ2-7, with TRBD2 matching over 9 bases. CDR3 length equals 14 residues. Trimming cost V 6 bases and J 4 bases; bases outside gene matches: 10. The germline CDR1 and CDR2 sequences are DFQATT and SNEGSKA (reference sequence). As DNA, the CDR3 is TGCAGTGCCTGGCGGGGGGGGAGCTCATACGAGCAGTACTTC. This codes for CSAWRGGSSYEQYF.

The chain carries TRBV5-1 and TRBJ1-6, with 7 nucleotides matching TRBD1. V dropped 5 bases and J dropped 6; count of bases not matched to a gene: 11. Germline V gene sequence: CDR1 SGHRS, CDR2 YFSETQ. The CDR3 covers 16 residues. The CDR3 spells CASRTLGGQTNSPLHF. Here the CDR3 DNA reads TGCGCCAGCAGAACCCTCGGGGGACAGACTAATTCACCCCTCCACTTT.

This chain joins TRBV5-8 and TRBJ2-2, with D perhaps TRBD1 (6 bases). The CDR3 consists of 14 residues. CDR1 is SGHTS and CDR2 is YDEGEE in the germline V gene. Trimming removed 10 bases from V and 3 bases from J, with 16 bases in between. This CDR3 reads CARLRDTYTGELFF. CDR3 bases: TGTGCCCGCTTGAGGGACACATACACCGGGGAGCTGTTTTTT.

A few counts support this clonotype. The J gene is TRBJ2-7, the V gene TRBV20-1; D is uncertain. Germline values: CDR1 DFQATT, CDR2 SNEGSKA (reference sequence). This CDR3 has 12 residues. Trimming pared 6 bases from V and 2 bases from J, leaving 11 bases between. CDR3 in DNA: TGCAGTGCCTCCGTTGGTGCCTACGAGCAGTACTTC. As protein: CSASVGAYEQYF.

V and J are TRBV7-2 and TRBJ2-3, with no clear D. Germline CDR1 is SGHTA and CDR2 is FQGNSA. The CDR3 totals 12 residues. The V gene lost 5 bases and the J gene lost 2 bases, with 5 bases spanning the gap. The CDR3 is CASSQFTDTQYF. CDR3 sequence (DNA): TGTGCCAGCAGCCAGTTCACAGATACGCAGTATTTT.

This clonotype has a handful of counts. The chain employs TRBV21-1 and TRBJ1-5; the D call of TRBD1 is as the table states it, not checked on the DNA. TRBV21-1 is given as a pseudogene. The CDR3 runs to 16 residues. The CDR3, as DNA: TGTGCCAGCAGCAAAGTGGCAGGGGAGGTAGTTCAGCCCCAGCATTTT. This gives the protein CASSKVAGEVVQPQHF.

The chain joins TRBV5-4 to TRBJ2-5, with 10 bases identical to TRBD2. There are 15 residues in the CDR3. The trim removed 0 bases at V and 5 bases at J, leaving 4 bases unmatched. Germline lookup yields CDR1 SGHNT and CDR2 YYREEE (reference sequence). The CDR3 nucleotides are TGTGCCAGCAGCTTGGGGACTAGCGGTGGGGAGACCCAGTACTTC. The encoded protein is CASSLGTSGGETQYF.

The V call is TRBV28, the J call TRBJ1-2; 7 bases line up with TRBD1. This CDR3 is 12 amino acids long. CDR1 and CDR2 (germline): MDHEN, SYDVKM. Trimming cost V 5 bases and J 6 bases; bases outside gene matches: 3. The CDR3: CASSTTGNGYTF. CDR3 bases: TGTGCCAGCAGTACGACAGGGAATGGCTACACCTTC.

The genes are TRBV10-3 and TRBJ1-1; 9 bases are shared with TRBD1. This CDR3 is 15 amino acids long. Trimming cost V 9 bases and J 0 bases; bases outside gene matches: 8. The germline CDR1 and CDR2 sequences are ENHRY and SYGVKD. The CDR3 DNA follows: TGTGCCATAGGGACAGGGACCGTTATGAACACTGAAGCTTTCTTT. Translated: CAIGTGTVMNTEAFF.

The CDR3 sequence is CSARHGGANQPQHF. CDR3 in DNA: TGCAGTGCCCGACACGGAGGGGCCAATCAGCCCCAGCATTTT. J is TRBJ1-5 and V is TRBV20-1, with a weak D call TRBD1 (5 bases). Germline V gene sequence: CDR1 DFQATT, CDR2 SNEGSKA (reference sequence). The CDR3 runs 14 residues. Trimming took off 6 bases at V and 3 bases at J, with 15 bases between the two ends.

This chain links TRBV7-2 with TRBJ2-3, with TRBD2 matching over 12 bases. V shed 1 base, J shed 6 bases, and the junction held 14 bases outside the gene matches. The CDR3 extends over 19 amino acids. Germline V CDR1 and CDR2: SGHTA, FQGNSA. CDR3: CASSLGYRVALAGGDTQYF. In DNA form, the CDR3 reads TGTGCCAGCAGCTTAGGGTACAGGGTCGCTCTAGCGGGGGGGGATACGCAGTATTTT. Full variable domain (outside the CDR3, taken from reference TRBV7-2 and TRBJ2-3): GAGVSQSPSNKVTEKGKDVELRCDPISGHTALYWYRQSLGQGLEFLIYFQGNSAPDKSGLPSDRFSAERTGGSVSTLTIQRTQQEDSAVYLCASSLGYRVALAGGDTQYFGPGTRLTVL.

The gene calls are TRBV20-1 and TRBJ2-1; D is uncertain. Germline lookup yields CDR1 DFQATT and CDR2 SNEGSKA (reference sequence). The V end lost 3 bases, the J end lost 7 bases, and 16 bases lay between the germline ends. This CDR3 has 14 residues. The CDR3 sequence is CSASTDPVMNEQFF. The DNA for the CDR3 is TGCAGTGCTAGTACTGACCCAGTAATGAATGAGCAGTTCTTC.

This clonotype was recorded once. An end of the junction differs from the germline gene, which may be a read error. The chain carries TRBV30 and TRBJ1-1, with a possible D match to TRBD1 (5 bases). Germline loops: CDR1 GTSNPN, CDR2 SVGIG (reference sequence). The CDR3 extends over 13 amino acids. This CDR3 reads CAWSVREGTEVFF. The CDR3 nucleotides are TGTGCCTGGAGTGTAAGGGAAGGGACTGAAGTTTTCTTT.

This sequence joins TRBV4-3 and TRBJ2-1; no clear D gene. Between the trimmed V and J ends, which lost 0 bases and 10 bases, there was a span of 10 bases. The CDR3 totals 13 residues. Germline V lookup: CDR1 LGHNA, CDR2 YSLEER. DNA for the CDR3: TGCGCCAGCAGCCAAGACACAGCCGCCGAGCAGTTCTTC. Encoded protein: CASSQDTAAEQFF.

The chain employs TRBV28 and TRBJ2-2; 7 bases agree with TRBD1. V trimming: 3 bases; J trimming: 6 bases; junction bases outside the gene matches: 1. The CDR3 totals 13 residues. In germline, CDR1 is MDHEN, CDR2 SYDVKM. The CDR3 protein is CASSLTGPGELFF. In DNA, the CDR3 is TGTGCCAGCAGTTTGACAGGGCCCGGGGAGCTGTTTTTT.

V is TRBV3-1 and J is TRBJ2-5; D not certain. Deletions cut 0 bases from V and 1 base from J, with 15 bases between. CDR1 and CDR2 (germline): LGHDT, YNNKEL (reference sequence). The CDR3 spans 17 residues. The CDR3 coding sequence is TGTGCCAGCAGCCAAGATAAGGCCCAATGGGGCCAAGAGACCCAGTACTTC. This gives the protein CASSQDKAQWGQETQYF.

The chain links TRBV19 to TRBJ1-6; 9 bases are a match to TRBD1. J was trimmed by 4 bases and V by 6 bases; bases with no gene match: 4. Germline loops: CDR1 LNHDA, CDR2 SQIVND (reference sequence). CDR3 size: 15 residues. The CDR3 nucleotides are TGTGCCAGTAGACGGACAGGGGATTATAATTCACCCCTCCACTTT. It translates to CASRRTGDYNSPLHF.

The DNA of the CDR3 is TGTGCCAGCAGCCCTCTAGGGCTAGCGGGGGTAAAACCCCAAGAGACCCAGTACTTC. Residues: CASSPLGLAGVKPQETQYF. The chain is built from TRBV7-2 and TRBJ2-5; TRBD2 matches at 10 bases. The germline V gene encodes CDR1 SGHTA and CDR2 FQGNSA. With V trimmed by 5 bases and J by 1 base, 16 bases remained unmatched. The CDR3 has 19 amino acids.